This entry features one T cell receptor beta chain sequence. The CDR3 has 16 residues. Germline CDR1 is SGDLS and CDR2 is YYNGEE. Trimming left V 2 bases short and J 1 base short, with 13 bases between. This entry comes from a study of blood T cells in healthy people across ages. A sample-barcoded 5' primer and a J-beta primer mix were used in a second PCR of roughly 6 to 12 cycles. TCRdb re-called the 5' RACE reads with MiXCR, one entry per CDR3 protein. This table has around 1,500,000 distinct CDR3 sequences, under 30% appearing once. Input material: blood. The chain employs TRBV9 and TRBJ2-4, with TRBD1 as a possible D gene (5 bases). The clonotype was recovered from a woman in her twenties or thirties in good health. CDR3 sequence (DNA): TGTGCCAGCAGCGTGGGCAGGGCAGTTGCCAAAAACATTCAGTACTTC. Its protein product is CASSVGRAVAKNIQYF.